Listed here are 3 T cell receptor beta chains from one sample, sequenced in a study of T cell responses to AZD1222 COVID-19 vaccine. Assay used: immunoSEQ multiplex PCR; TCRdb lists only in-frame clones, some missing. In the table there are approximately 150,000 clones, 85% to 90% of which are singletons. Sequences were derived from peripheral blood, sampled on day 0 of AZD1222 vaccination. The receptors here all came from an adult in good health.

This clone was observed a handful of times. The chain couples TRBV5-8 to TRBJ1-2; D uncertain. The V gene's germline CDR1 is SGHTS and CDR2 YDEGEE. V gave up 0 bases and J gave up 0 bases, with 9 bases separating them. This CDR3 spans 15 amino acids. The CDR3 is CASSLGQLANYGYTF. The CDR3 region has the DNA TGTGCCAGCAGCTTGGGGCAGTTAGCTAACTATGGCTACACCTTC.

The chain uses TRBV4-1 and TRBJ2-5, with unresolved D. The CDR3 runs 14 residues. V dropped 6 bases and J dropped 2 bases, with 13 bases sitting between them. Germline-derived CDR1 and CDR2 are MGHRA and YSYEKL. The CDR3 DNA follows: TGCGCCAGCAGTCGGCAGGTCATACAAGAGACCCAGTACTTC. Protein sequence: CASSRQVIQETQYF.

The chain carries TRBV19 and TRBJ2-1; tentatively, D is TRBD2 (6 bases). Trimming took off 7 bases at V and 5 bases at J, with 18 bases between the two ends. This CDR3 contains 15 residues. CDR1 and CDR2 (germline): LNHDA, SQIVND (reference sequence). As DNA, the CDR3 is TGTGCCAGTACCCAAAGTTTTACTAGCAACAATGAGCAGTTCTTC. Translating it yields CASTQSFTSNNEQFF.